A single sample is the source of the 27 T cell receptor beta chains below, sequenced in a study of T cell clusters in autoimmune cytopenias. TRB was amplified from around 250 ng of peripheral blood genomic DNA per sample. One tube held mixed TRB-A and TRB-B primer pools for touch-down PCR. TCRdb re-called the multiplex PCR reads; every CDR3 protein appears as one record, without DNA. The sample yields roughly 12,000 distinct CDR3 sequences, of which the top ten take up approximately 2.9%. What was sequenced was peripheral blood. Receptor source: a human donor with an autoimmune cytopenia or autoimmune hepatitis (not recorded which).

The chain joins TRBV19 to TRBJ2-4; no DNA is available, so the TRBD1 call from TCRdb remains unchecked. Per germline, CDR1 LNHDA and CDR2 SQIVND (reference sequence). The CDR3 is made up of 15 amino acids. CDR3 sequence reads: CASSIDRGRRGIQYF.

This chain connects TRBV30 to TRBJ2-5; TCRdb proposes TRBD1, but this gene call is untestable without DNA. From germline, CDR1 is GTSNPN and CDR2 SVGIG (reference sequence). The CDR3 runs to 14 residues. CDR3 region: CAWSPGTGFETQYF. The variable domain in full, with the rest retrieved from reference TRBV30 and TRBJ2-5, is SQTIHQWPATLVQPVGSPLSLECTVEGTSNPNLYWYRQAAGRGLQLLFYSVGIGQISSEVPQNLSASRPQDRQFILSSKKLLLSDSGFYLCAWSPGTGFETQYFGPGTRLLVL.

Frequency places this clonotype as medium-sized (0.01 to 0.1%). V usage is TRBV19 and J usage is TRBJ2-3; as DNA is missing, the TRBD1 call by TCRdb cannot be tested. The CDR3 runs to 15 residues. The germline V gene has CDR1 LNHDA and CDR2 SQIVND (reference sequence). This chain's CDR3 is CASSIEGVPTDTQYF.

This clonotype is labeled medium-sized based on frequency. The rearrangement uses TRBV29-1 and TRBJ2-5; TCRdb names TRBD2, which stays unverified in the absence of DNA. This CDR3 has 13 residues. CDR1 is SQVTM and CDR2 is ANQGSEA in the germline V gene. CDR3 protein: CSTRAGGRETQYF.

The genes are TRBV6-2 or TRBV6-3 and TRBJ1-1. Germline V gene sequence: CDR1 MNHEY, CDR2 SVGEGT. CDR3 length: 13 residues. This CDR3 reads CASSYATDRDLHF.

This clonotype registers medium-sized by frequency. The chain has TRBV29-1 and TRBJ2-3; TCRdb's assignment of TRBD2 cannot be checked, as there is no DNA. There are 11 residues in the CDR3. Germline CDR1 is SQVTM and CDR2 is ANQGSEA. This chain's CDR3 is CSVWTSGGRYF.

The gene calls are TRBV19 and TRBJ1-6; TCRdb's D gene call, TRBD1, goes unchecked for lack of DNA. Germline-derived CDR1 and CDR2 are LNHDA and SQIVND (reference sequence). The CDR3 is made up of 13 amino acids. The CDR3 reads CASSITDTSPLHF.

This clonotype is labeled medium-sized (0.01 to 0.1%) based on frequency. The CDR3 sequence is CASSSRQGAGANVLTF. The chain links TRBV5-4 to TRBJ2-6; TCRdb reports TRBD1, a call that lacks DNA to check it against. The germline V gene encodes CDR1 SGHNT and CDR2 YYREEE (reference sequence). The CDR3 covers 16 residues.

V gene TRBV19 combines with J gene TRBJ2-1; TCRdb's assignment of TRBD2 cannot be checked, as there is no DNA. The CDR3 spans 16 residues. Germline lookup yields CDR1 LNHDA and CDR2 SQIVND (reference sequence). CDR3 amino acids: CASSRRTSGTYNEQFF.

This clonotype shows up as medium-sized by frequency. The rearrangement links TRBV29-1 to TRBJ1-5; there is no DNA to check the TCRdb D call of TRBD1. Germline assignment: CDR1 SQVTM and CDR2 ANQGSEA. The CDR3 has 14 amino acids. CDR3 residues: CSVVTGGGLWPQHF.

The chain has TRBV30 and TRBJ2-6. This CDR3 region has 14 residues. The germline V gene encodes CDR1 GTSNPN and CDR2 SVGIG (reference sequence). The CDR3 sequence is CAWSSGSGANVLTF.

This sequence joins TRBV5-1 and TRBJ2-6. The CDR3 extends over 14 amino acids. CDR1 SGHRS and CDR2 YFSETQ come from the germline V gene. CDR3 in amino acids: CASSLDSGANVLTF.

By frequency, this clonotype is medium-sized. The rearrangement uses TRBV29-1 and TRBJ2-1. Germline V gives CDR1 SQVTM, CDR2 ANQGSEA. The CDR3 length is 13 residues. This CDR3 reads CSVEDRGEHEQFF.

J is TRBJ1-2 and V is TRBV15; TCRdb returns TRBD1, unconfirmable since there is no DNA. There are 14 residues in the CDR3. The V gene's germline CDR1 is LNHNV and CDR2 YYDKDF (reference sequence). This CDR3 is CATSRHRGNYGYTF. Complete variable domain (other parts from reference TRBV15 and TRBJ1-2): DAMVIQNPRYQVTQFGKPVTLSCSQTLNHNVMYWYQQKSSQAPKLLFHYYDKDFNNEADTPDNFQSRRPNTSFCFLDIRSPGLGDTAMYLCATSRHRGNYGYTFGSGTRLTVV.

The rearrangement uses TRBV6-2 or TRBV6-3 and TRBJ2-5; the D gene TCRdb calls, TRBD2, cannot be checked with no DNA. CDR3 length: 12 residues. In germline, CDR1 is MNHEY, CDR2 SVGEGT. CDR3 residues: CASSRRVETQYF.

The rearrangement uses TRBV6-2 or TRBV6-3 and TRBJ2-2. The CDR3 is 14 residues long. Germline V CDR1 and CDR2: MNHEY, SVGEGT. CDR3: CASWTRSVIGELFF.

V is TRBV6-5 and J is TRBJ2-7; there is no DNA to check the TCRdb D call of TRBD1. CDR1 MNHEY and CDR2 SVGAGI come from the germline V gene. CDR3 length: 14 amino acids. The CDR3 protein is CASSEGGSVYEQYF.

CDR3 loop: CASSPERFGGELFF. J is TRBJ2-2 and V is TRBV6-5; there is no DNA to check the TCRdb D call of TRBD1. Germline V gene lookup returns CDR1 MNHEY and CDR2 SVGAGI. The CDR3 is 14 residues long.

Judged by frequency, this clonotype is medium-sized (0.01 to 0.1%). This chain connects TRBV12-3 or TRBV12-4 to TRBJ2-6. The CDR3 extends over 12 amino acids. The CDR3 region is CASRSGANVLTF.

The V call is TRBV6-2 or TRBV6-3, the J call TRBJ2-6; TCRdb names TRBD1, which stays unverified in the absence of DNA. Germline loops: CDR1 MNHEY, CDR2 SVGEGT. The CDR3 is made up of 18 amino acids. The CDR3 sequence is CASSSQTGIYSGANVLTF.

The rearrangement links TRBV5-6 to TRBJ2-5; TCRdb names TRBD1, which stays unverified in the absence of DNA. Per the germline V gene, CDR1 is SGHDT and CDR2 is YYEEEE. This CDR3 contains 16 residues. CDR3 sequence: CASSSHQGVRRETQYF.

The chain combines TRBV6-5 with TRBJ2-1; TCRdb calls TRBD2, which cannot be checked without DNA. In germline, CDR1 is MNHEY, CDR2 SVGAGI. The CDR3 length is 16 residues. The CDR3 sequence: CASSYSKNGGPNEQFF.

J is TRBJ2-2 and V is TRBV5-4; TCRdb calls TRBD1, which cannot be checked without DNA. The CDR3 is 16 residues long. The germline V gene has CDR1 SGHNT and CDR2 YYREEE (reference sequence). The CDR3 region is CASSPPGTFNTGELFF.

This rearrangement joins TRBV6-1 to TRBJ2-1. CDR3 length equals 12 residues. The V gene's germline CDR1 is MNHNS and CDR2 SASEGT. The CDR3 protein is CASSVRVNEQFF.

This clonotype is called medium-sized (0.01 to 0.1%) based on its frequency. The rearrangement joins TRBV12-3 or TRBV12-4 to TRBJ2-1; absent DNA, TCRdb's TRBD2 call cannot be checked. The CDR3 runs to 14 residues. The CDR3 reads CASSASGRAFEQFF.

The chain employs TRBV19 and TRBJ1-3; TCRdb picks TRBD1, but there is no DNA to check that call. CDR1 and CDR2 (germline): LNHDA, SQIVND (reference sequence). There are 14 residues in the CDR3. CDR3 region: CASNRQVSGNTIYF.

This chain links TRBV5-5 with TRBJ1-1. Germline V gene lookup returns CDR1 SGHKS and CDR2 YYEKEE (reference sequence). This CDR3 region has 12 residues. CDR3: CARSLEIYEAFF.